This T cell receptor beta chain was retrieved from a study of T cells after yellow fever vaccination. This clonotype has more than one count but fewer than ten. They built TCR cDNA with 5'RACE template switching, a step that put in a universal primer site and UMIs. Via MiXCR, TCRdb re-called the 5' RACE reads, giving one row per CDR3 protein. Here the sample spans some 300,000 distinct CDR3 sequences, 8.7% being singletons. From germline, CDR1 is LGHNA and CDR2 YSLEER. V was trimmed by 0 bases and J by 0 bases, leaving 14 bases between them. The length of the CDR3 is 17 residues. The sequence came from a man aged 18 to 30 who received the YFV17D yellow fever vaccine. The chain carries TRBV4-3 and TRBJ1-1; unclear D gene. The input for sequencing was CD4+ T cells sorted from PBMCs, taken 5 days after the yellow fever booster vaccination. In DNA, the CDR3 is TGCGCCAGCAGCCAAGATTTAATCCGACACATGAACACTGAAGCTTTCTTT. The encoded protein is CASSQDLIRHMNTEAFF.